The sequence of this TCR beta chain was determined in a study of human T cells and chemical hapten exposure. Findings and limits, study-wide: PT1 expanded TCR counts and patch test score correlated positively.

Via MiXCR, TCRdb re-called the RACE reads, giving one row per CDR3 protein. The sample gives about 95,000 distinct CDR3 sequences, about an eighth of which show up once; roughly 3.1% is in the top ten. V lost 5 bases to trimming and J lost 3 bases, with 15 bases between them. The CDR3 length is 15 residues. CDR1 is SGHTA and CDR2 is FQGNSA in the germline V gene. This clonotype was counted only a few times. What it binds is not known. The time point is: patch test 2, 6 weeks after DPC sensitization. Treatment of the sample: therapeutic diphenylcyclopropenone sensitization with weekly scalp DPC. The source material was whole blood, sampled in connection with sensitization to the hapten diphenylcyclopropenone (DPC). The sequence derives from a woman aged 40-49 years with alopecia areata. Some clones in this sample may be carry-over from other donors' samples. The chain couples TRBV7-2 to TRBJ2-3, with TRBD1 as a possible D gene (6 bases). The CDR3: CASSQGGRGTDTQYF. CDR3 nucleotide sequence: TGTGCCAGCAGCCAAGGGGGAAGGGGTACAGATACGCAGTATTTT. The whole variable domain, filled in from reference TRBV7-2 and TRBJ2-3, reads GAGVSQSPSNKVTEKGKDVELRCDPISGHTALYWYRQSLGQGLEFLIYFQGNSAPDKSGLPSDRFSAERTGGSVSTLTIQRTQQEDSAVYLCASSQGGRGTDTQYFGPGTRLTVL.